Presented here are 23 T cell receptor beta chains from one specimen sequenced in a study of blood T cells in healthy people across ages. With a J-beta primer mix and a sample-barcoded 5' primer, a second PCR ran about 6 to 11 cycles. TCRdb re-called the 5' RACE reads with MiXCR, one entry per CDR3 protein. Of approximately 820,000 distinct CDR3 sequences listed, about 42% are singletons. Input material: blood. These receptors came from a man between 60 and 75 years old in good health.

V usage is TRBV29-1 and J usage is TRBJ2-5; D gene uncertain. The CDR3 has 12 amino acids. Germline V lookup: CDR1 SQVTM, CDR2 ANQGSEA. Trimming pared 0 bases from V and 13 bases from J, leaving 15 bases between. CDR3 residues: CSVEDSGSQRYF. CDR3 nucleotide sequence: TGCAGCGTTGAAGATAGTGGCTCCCAGCGGTACTTC.

The rearrangement joins TRBV11-3 to TRBJ2-1, with 9 bases lining up with TRBD2. With V trimmed by 8 bases and J by 7 bases, 9 bases remained unmatched. The CDR3 has 14 residues. Germline V lookup: CDR1 SGHNT, CDR2 YENEEA. In DNA form, the CDR3 reads TGTGCCAGCGATAGCGGGGGTCTATTAAATGAGCAGTTCTTC. Encoded protein: CASDSGGLLNEQFF.

The chain uses TRBV28 and TRBJ2-7, with 7 bases that match TRBD1. Germline CDR1 and CDR2: MDHEN and SYDVKM. V trimming: 5 bases; J trimming: 3 bases; junction bases outside the gene matches: 13. CDR3 length equals 16 residues. The CDR3 DNA reads TGTGCCAGCAGTCCTTCGAGGCAGGGGGATTACTACGAGCAGTACTTC. It encodes CASSPSRQGDYYEQYF.

This clonotype was observed at least ten times. CDR3: CASSRGRPASRTEAFF. CDR3 DNA sequence: TGTGCCAGCAGCCGGGGGCGCCCGGCTTCCAGGACTGAAGCTTTCTTT. The genes are TRBV7-2 and TRBJ1-1; D might be TRBD1 (6 bases). CDR3 length: 16 residues. Trimming pared 5 bases from V and 5 bases from J, leaving 21 bases between. Germline loops: CDR1 SGHTA, CDR2 FQGNSA.

This clonotype has a handful of counts. The genes are TRBV5-1 and TRBJ2-3; D perhaps matches TRBD2 (6 bases). CDR1 is SGHRS, CDR2 YFSETQ, per germline. V lost 5 bases and J 3 bases, leaving 10 bases between the germline ends. The CDR3 has 13 amino acids. The CDR3 bases are TGCGCCAGCAGACCGACTAGGACAGATACGCAGTATTTT. It translates to CASRPTRTDTQYF. The complete variable domain, with remaining parts taken from reference TRBV5-1 and TRBJ2-3, reads KAGVTQTPRYLIKTRGQQVTLSCSPISGHRSVSWYQQTPGQGLQFLFEYFSETQRNKGNFPGRFSGRQFSNSRSEMNVSTLELGDSALYLCASRPTRTDTQYFGPGTRLTVL.

This sequence joins TRBV5-5 and TRBJ2-7; weak D call: TRBD1 (6 bases). The V and J ends lost 3 bases and 2 bases respectively, with 18 bases between them. The CDR3 is 16 amino acids. CDR1 is SGHKS, CDR2 YYEKEE, per germline (reference sequence). For the CDR3, the DNA is TGTGCCAGCAGCTGGGATACAGGGATGGGGGCCTACGAGCAGTACTTC. Protein product: CASSWDTGMGAYEQYF.

The rearrangement uses TRBV12-5 and TRBJ2-3; 7 nucleotides align to TRBD1. Germline values: CDR1 LGHNT, CDR2 FRNRAP. Losses at the gene ends were 1 base for V and 3 bases for J; bases not matched to a gene: 4. The CDR3 consists of 15 residues. The CDR3 DNA reads TGTGCTAGTGGTTTGGGCCTGACAGGGACAGATACGCAGTATTTT. Translated: CASGLGLTGTDTQYF. The whole variable domain, remainder taken from reference TRBV12-5 and TRBJ2-3, is DARVTQTPRHKVTEMGQEVTMRCQPILGHNTVFWYRQTMMQGLELLAYFRNRAPLDDSGMPKDRFSAEMPDATLATLKIQPSEPRDSAVYFCASGLGLTGTDTQYFGPGTRLTVL.

A few counts support this clonotype. The CDR3 here is CASSSTGGGDQPQHF. The DNA for the CDR3 is TGTGCCAGCAGTTCTACAGGGGGCGGGGATCAGCCCCAGCATTTT. This sequence joins TRBV6-6 and TRBJ1-5, with TRBD1 matching 9 bases. This CDR3 has 15 amino acids. Unmatched junction bases numbered 6, after V lost 4 bases and J lost 5 bases. CDR1 MNHNY and CDR2 SVGAGI come from the germline V gene (reference sequence).

In the case of this clonotype: A much larger clone is a single base away; this may be a read error. This rearrangement joins TRBV7-9 to TRBJ2-5; D perhaps matches TRBD2 (6 bases). Between the trimmed V and J ends, which lost 0 bases and 1 base, there was a span of 12 bases. CDR3 length: 16 amino acids. Per the germline V gene, CDR1 is SEHNR and CDR2 is FQNEAQ (reference sequence). Here the CDR3 reads CASSLAGRGLQETQYF. CDR3 DNA sequence: TGTGCCAGCAGCTTAGCGGGGCGGGGACTCCAAGAGACCCAGTACTTC.

This chain joins TRBV18 and TRBJ2-5; D ambiguous. Per the germline V gene, CDR1 is KGHSH and CDR2 is LQKENI. The V and J ends lost 8 bases and 4 bases respectively, with 17 bases between them. The CDR3 length is 14 residues. This CDR3 reads CASAALDGGETQYF. The DNA of the CDR3 is TGTGCCAGCGCGGCACTGGACGGCGGAGAGACCCAGTACTTC.

Many counts were recorded for this clonotype. This chain links TRBV10-3 with TRBJ2-7; 12 positions match TRBD1. V lost 3 bases to trimming and J lost 7 bases; unmatched junction nucleotides: 10. CDR3 size: 16 residues. CDR1 and CDR2 from the germline V gene are ENHRY and SYGVKD. The CDR3 DNA reads TGTGCCATCAGTGACACCCCTGGGACAGGGGGCGGTGAGCAGTACTTC. This translates into CAISDTPGTGGGEQYF.

The chain uses TRBV25-1 and TRBJ1-2; D unresolved. Germline-derived CDR1 and CDR2 are MGHDK and SYGVNS. V dropped 3 bases and J dropped 8 bases, with 13 bases sitting between them. The CDR3 is made up of 13 amino acids. CDR3 sequence: CASSDAGRVGYTF. Here the CDR3 DNA reads TGTGCCAGCAGTGACGCCGGCCGCGTGGGCTACACCTTC.

The rearrangement uses TRBV3-1 and TRBJ1-5; no clear D gene. In germline, CDR1 is LGHDT, CDR2 YNNKEL (reference sequence). Trimming removed 2 bases from V and 2 bases from J, with 7 bases in between. The CDR3 runs to 14 residues. CDR3 protein: CASSQRVGNQPQHF. The CDR3 nucleotides read TGTGCCAGCAGCCAAAGAGTCGGCAATCAGCCCCAGCATTTT.

Comment on this clonotype: Being one base from a much bigger clone, this may be a read error. This chain connects TRBV9 to TRBJ2-1; no definite D call. The CDR3 loop spans 16 amino acids. From germline, CDR1 is SGDLS and CDR2 YYNGEE. The V end lost 7 bases, the J end lost 13 bases, and 30 bases lay between the germline ends. CDR3 DNA: TGTGCCAGCGTTCCCGCTAGGCAGAAGAGCTTAGAGACCCAGTTCTTC. Protein: CASVPARQKSLETQFF.

The V call is TRBV27, the J call TRBJ2-7; 8 nucleotides match TRBD1. The CDR3 extends over 14 amino acids. Germline assignment: CDR1 MNHEY and CDR2 SMNVEV (reference sequence). The J segment lost 3 bases and the V segment lost 8 bases, leaving 9 bases of the junction unmatched. CDR3 protein: CASGGPGGSYEQYF. CDR3 sequence (DNA): TGTGCCAGCGGCGGACCAGGGGGCAGCTACGAGCAGTACTTC.

Regarding this clonotype: A read error may be the cause here, since a much bigger clone is one base away. J is TRBJ2-1 and V is TRBV3-1; 8 bases line up with TRBD2. The CDR3 covers 15 residues. Germline loops: CDR1 LGHDT, CDR2 YNNKEL (reference sequence). CDR3 loop: CASGQASGPHNEQFF. CDR3 nucleotides: TGTGCCAGCGGCCAAGCTAGCGGGCCCCACAATGAGCAGTTCTTC.

V gene TRBV2 combines with J gene TRBJ2-1; the D call may be TRBD1 or TRBD2 (5 bases each). V was trimmed by 8 bases and J by 5 bases, leaving 16 bases between them. Per germline, CDR1 SNHLY and CDR2 FYNNEI. There are 14 residues in the CDR3. In DNA, the CDR3 is TGTGCCAGCGGGGTCCAATTGGGACACAATGAGCAGTTCTTC. Translation: CASGVQLGHNEQFF.

This clonotype showed up just a few times. The rearrangement uses TRBV7-2 and TRBJ2-5; no definite D call. V lost 2 bases to trimming and J lost 1 base, with 8 bases between them. Germline loops: CDR1 SGHTA, CDR2 FQGNSA. The CDR3 covers 14 residues. CDR3 in DNA: TGTGCCAGCAGCTTACAGAAGTCCCAAGAGACCCAGTACTTC. Translation: CASSLQKSQETQYF.

The chain has TRBV30 and TRBJ1-5; D is ambiguous. CDR3 length: 13 amino acids. Trimming shortened V by 1 base and J by 0 bases, and 4 bases separated the two germline ends. Germline V CDR1 and CDR2: GTSNPN, SVGIG (reference sequence). DNA of the CDR3: TGTGCCTGGAGTGAAGATAGCAATCAGCCCCAGCATTTT. Translation gives CAWSEDSNQPQHF.

The chain uses TRBV20-1 and TRBJ2-7; TRBD2 matches 8 bases. Unmatched junction bases numbered 15, after V lost 4 bases and J lost 7 bases. This CDR3 spans 15 amino acids. Germline CDR1 reads DFQATT; CDR2 reads SNEGSKA (reference sequence). The chain's CDR3 is CSAISGAAPGGEQYF. The CDR3 DNA is TGCAGTGCTATTAGCGGGGCCGCTCCGGGGGGTGAGCAGTACTTC.

This clonotype was seen many times. The rearrangement links TRBV7-9 to TRBJ2-5; TRBD1 matches at 7 bases. Trimming at V came to 6 bases and at J to 1 base, leaving 2 bases not matched to a gene. CDR1 and CDR2 (germline): SEHNR, FQNEAQ (reference sequence). There are 13 residues in the CDR3. Here the CDR3 reads CASRQGTQETQYF. The CDR3 DNA sequence: TGTGCCAGCAGACAGGGGACCCAAGAGACCCAGTACTTC.

V and J are TRBV5-1 and TRBJ2-1; TRBD1 or TRBD2 may be the D gene (5 bases each). This CDR3 is built from 17 residues. The ends were cut back, 0 bases at V and 2 bases at J, with 15 bases in the middle. Germline loops: CDR1 SGHRS, CDR2 YFSETQ. DNA of the CDR3: TGCGCCAGCAGCTTGGTGGGTTCGGGACCAACCTACAATGAGCAGTTCTTC. Translated: CASSLVGSGPTYNEQFF. Based on the CDR3 plus reference TRBV5-1 and TRBJ2-1, the full variable domain is KAGVTQTPRYLIKTRGQQVTLSCSPISGHRSVSWYQQTPGQGLQFLFEYFSETQRNKGNFPGRFSGRQFSNSRSEMNVSTLELGDSALYLCASSLVGSGPTYNEQFFGPGTRLTVL.

This sequence joins TRBV3-1 and TRBJ2-1, with D possibly TRBD2 on 6 matching bases. Trimming stripped 7 bases from V and 8 bases from J, with 15 bases between. This CDR3 is built from 13 residues. The germline V gene encodes CDR1 LGHDT and CDR2 YNNKEL (reference sequence). This chain's CDR3 is CASNRDPGDEQFF. Here the CDR3 DNA reads TGTGCCAGCAACCGAGACCCGGGGGATGAGCAGTTCTTC.